The 3 T cell receptor beta chains given below trace back to one sample, sequenced in a study of blood T cell repertoires in COVID-19. The protocol was immunoSEQ multiplex PCR, while the TCRdb copy is restricted to in-frame clones and leaves out a portion. The sample holds fewer than 500,000 clones, roughly 87% seen once. The sequenced sample consisted of PBMCs or T cells enriched from blood (not recorded which). All receptors derive from a woman aged 18-30 years with acute COVID-19.

This chain uses TRBV9 with TRBJ1-3; no definite D call. The CDR3 runs 15 residues. CDR1 is SGDLS and CDR2 is YYNGEE in the germline V gene. The V gene lost 1 base and the J gene lost 0 bases, with 8 bases spanning the gap. CDR3 DNA sequence: TGTGCCAGCAGCGTAACTGCAAGCTCTGGAAACACCATATATTTT. Amino acids: CASSVTASSGNTIYF.

The chain recombines TRBV21-1 with TRBJ2-7; the tabulated D call, TRBD1, remains unverified against the DNA. TRBV21-1 is termed a pseudogene. The CDR3 totals 15 residues. DNA for the CDR3: TGTGCCAGCAGCACCCGGGACAGGGAAACCTACGAGCAGTACTTC. It yields the protein CASSTRDRETYEQYF.

The chain links TRBV3-1 (or the pseudogene TRBV3-2) to TRBJ2-1, with a tentative D call TRBD2 (5 bases). This CDR3 is 14 amino acids long. Germline CDR1 is LGHDT and CDR2 is YNNKEL (reference sequence). The V gene lost 3 bases and the J gene lost 0 bases, with 6 bases spanning the gap. The CDR3 nucleotides are TGTGCCAGCAGCCAGAGCGGCTCCTACAATGAGCAGTTCTTC. This codes for CASSQSGSYNEQFF.